Shown below are 3 T cell receptor beta chains from a single sample sequenced in a study of shared clonotypes between healthy human individuals. Clones were read by immunoSEQ multiplex PCR, and TCRdb kept only the in-frame ones, dropping some. The table shows about 1.5 million clones, with 98% occurring only once. Source material: naive CD4+ T cells sorted from blood. As for subset: CD45RA+ positively selected. The source is a man under 40 in good health.

The rearrangement links TRBV6-4 to TRBJ2-5; no clear D gene. The length of the CDR3 is 13 residues. V dropped 5 bases and J dropped 1 base, with 8 bases sitting between them. Germline assignment: CDR1 MRHNA and CDR2 SNTAGT. CDR3 DNA sequence: TGTGCCAGCAGTAGGGATCTCCAAGAGACCCAGTACTTC. This translates into CASSRDLQETQYF.

The CDR3 DNA sequence: TGTGCCAGCAGCAAAACCGAGACCGACAGGGCCGGGGAGCTGTTTTTT. Its protein product is CASSKTETDRAGELFF. V is TRBV21-1 and J is TRBJ2-2; the D segment call TRBD1 is taken from the table without a DNA check. TRBV21-1 is listed as a pseudogene. The CDR3 has 16 residues.

The genes are TRBV6-1 and TRBJ1-2; D unclear. V lost 3 bases to trimming and J lost 2 bases, with 13 bases between them. Germline V gene data show CDR1 as MNHNS and CDR2 as SASEGT. The CDR3 contains 15 residues. The CDR3, as DNA: TGTGCCAGCAGTGACAGTGGCCGGGTAAACTATGGCTACACCTTC. Translating it yields CASSDSGRVNYGYTF.